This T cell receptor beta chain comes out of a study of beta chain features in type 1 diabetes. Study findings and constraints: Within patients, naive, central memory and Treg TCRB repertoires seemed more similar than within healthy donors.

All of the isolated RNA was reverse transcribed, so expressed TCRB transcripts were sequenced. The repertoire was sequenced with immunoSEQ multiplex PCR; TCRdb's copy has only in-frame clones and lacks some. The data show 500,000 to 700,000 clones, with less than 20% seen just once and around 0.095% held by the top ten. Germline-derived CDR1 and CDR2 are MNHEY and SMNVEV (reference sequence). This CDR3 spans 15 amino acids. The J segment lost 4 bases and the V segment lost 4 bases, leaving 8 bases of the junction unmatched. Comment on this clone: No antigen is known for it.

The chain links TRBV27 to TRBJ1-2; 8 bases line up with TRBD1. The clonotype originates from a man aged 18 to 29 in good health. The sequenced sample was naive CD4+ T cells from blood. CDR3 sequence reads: CASSSFVTGGYGYTF. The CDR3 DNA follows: TGTGCCAGCAGTTCGTTTGTTACAGGGGGCTATGGCTACACCTTC.